A single sample is the source of the 17 T cell receptor beta chains below, sequenced in a study of blood T cell repertoires in COVID-19. TCRdb's copy holds only in-frame clones and misses some; the assay was immunoSEQ multiplex PCR. Of roughly 100,000 clones listed, around 84% were seen once; the top ten hold 3%. The sample consisted of peripheral blood. These receptors originate from a man in his fifties with active or convalescent COVID-19.

The V gene is TRBV5-5, the J gene TRBJ2-7; D not resolved. Germline CDR1 SGHKS, CDR2 YYEKEE (reference sequence). The CDR3 extends over 15 amino acids. With 0 bases removed from V and 0 bases from J, the gap between germline ends came to 10 bases. The DNA of the CDR3 is TGTGCCAGCAGCTTGGGGGCAATTAGCTCCTACGAGCAGTACGTC. Translating it yields CASSLGAISSYEQYV.

This chain links TRBV12-3 or TRBV12-4 with TRBJ2-5; D may be TRBD2 (6 bases). The CDR3 extends over 13 amino acids. V gave up 6 bases and J gave up 2 bases, with 10 bases separating them. The DNA for the CDR3 is TGTGCCAGCAGCCTGGGGAGGCAAGAGACCCAGTACTTC. It specifies CASSLGRQETQYF.

The rearrangement links TRBV21-1 to TRBJ2-5; the tabulated D call, TRBD2, remains unverified against the DNA. TRBV21-1 is a documented pseudogene. This CDR3 comprises 18 residues. The CDR3 loop is CASSKLCYWLAVQETQYF. Written as DNA, the CDR3 is TGTGCCAGCAGCAAATTATGCTATTGGCTAGCGGTCCAAGAGACCCAGTACTTC.

The chain employs TRBV6-1 and TRBJ1-5; no clear D. V shed 2 bases and J shed 2 bases, with 13 bases lying between them. The germline V gene has CDR1 MNHNS and CDR2 SASEGT. The CDR3 consists of 16 residues. The CDR3 loop reads CASSENVGEGNQPQHF. DNA for the CDR3: TGTGCCAGCAGTGAAAATGTCGGGGAAGGCAATCAGCCCCAGCATTTT.

This clone showed up just once. J is TRBJ2-5 and V is TRBV19, with 12 bases fitting TRBD2. This CDR3 is built from 15 residues. J gave up 1 base and V 10 bases, and 7 bases lay outside the gene matches. Germline V lookup: CDR1 LNHDA, CDR2 SQIVND (reference sequence). The DNA of the CDR3 is TGTGCCACCAGGACTAGCGGGGCCGTCCAAGAGACCCAGTACTTC. Its protein is CATRTSGAVQETQYF.

This chain links TRBV21-1 with TRBJ2-1; the table's D call of TRBD2 was not tested on the DNA. TRBV21-1 corresponds to a pseudogene. CDR3 length: 15 amino acids. CDR3 sequence: CARRTSGGANNEQFF. The CDR3 DNA is TGTGCCAGGAGGACTAGCGGGGGGGCCAACAATGAGCAGTTCTTC.

The V gene is TRBV4-3, the J gene TRBJ2-3, with D perhaps TRBD1 (6 bases). The CDR3 consists of 17 residues. Germline values: CDR1 LGHNA, CDR2 YSLEER. Between the trimmed V and J ends, which lost 3 bases and 0 bases, there was a span of 16 bases. CDR3 in amino acids: CASSHGTGRTSTDTQYF. The CDR3 DNA reads TGCGCCAGCAGCCATGGAACAGGGCGGACTAGCACAGATACGCAGTATTTT.

There are a few counts of this clone. The genes are TRBV4-2 and TRBJ2-2; TRBD2 aligns across 12 bases. The CDR3 extends over 15 amino acids. The germline V gene encodes CDR1 LGHNA and CDR2 YNFKEQ. V dropped 1 base and J dropped 9; count of bases not matched to a gene: 3. CDR3 DNA: TGTGCCAGCAGCCAAGGGACTAGCGGGGATCGGGAGCTGTTTTTT. Its protein is CASSQGTSGDRELFF.

CDR3 in DNA: TGTGCCAGCAGCCAGACAGGGGTGAACACTGAAGCTTTCTTT. It is translated as CASSQTGVNTEAFF. This chain joins TRBV3-1 (or the pseudogene TRBV3-2) and TRBJ1-1; 8 bases are a match to TRBD1. Germline V gives CDR1 LGHDT, CDR2 YNNKEL (reference sequence). V gave up 3 bases and J gave up 0 bases; unmatched junction bases: 0. This CDR3 has 14 residues.

The rearrangement joins TRBV18 to TRBJ1-2; 10 bases are shared with TRBD1. The CDR3 runs 13 residues. The germline V gene encodes CDR1 KGHSH and CDR2 LQKENI. Trimming at V came to 6 bases and at J to 7 bases, leaving 5 bases not matched to a gene. The CDR3 DNA sequence: TGTGCCAGCTCGCGACAGGGGGCGTCTGGCTACACCTTC. Protein sequence: CASSRQGASGYTF.

Only one count was recorded for this clone. V and J are TRBV7-2 and TRBJ2-3; 10 bases are a match to TRBD1. This CDR3 contains 16 residues. Losses at the gene ends were 5 bases for V and 4 bases for J; bases not matched to a gene: 9. Germline lookup yields CDR1 SGHTA and CDR2 FQGNSA. The CDR3 spells CASSKPPGTGADTQYF. The CDR3 nucleotides read TGTGCCAGCAGCAAACCTCCCGGGACAGGGGCAGATACGCAGTATTTT.

Only a few counts were recorded for this clone. The chain has TRBV3-1 (or the pseudogene TRBV3-2) and TRBJ2-1; 7 positions agree with TRBD1. The CDR3 spans 16 residues. Trimming at V came to 6 bases and at J to 6 bases, leaving 14 bases not matched to a gene. Germline CDR1 is LGHDT and CDR2 is YNNKEL (reference sequence). The CDR3 spells CASSSYRGTTVNEQFF. The CDR3, as DNA: TGTGCCAGCAGTAGTTACAGGGGAACTACAGTCAATGAGCAGTTCTTC.

The table lists this clone with a count of one. The J gene is TRBJ2-1, the V gene TRBV10-1; 11 nucleotides line up with TRBD2. Germline V gives CDR1 WNHNN, CDR2 SYGVQD (reference sequence). This CDR3 comprises 17 residues. V lost 0 bases to trimming and J lost 4 bases; unmatched junction nucleotides: 5. The CDR3 region is CASSESASGGLYNEQFF. CDR3 sequence (DNA): TGCGCCAGCAGTGAGTCGGCTAGCGGGGGGTTATACAATGAGCAGTTCTTC.

The genes are TRBV18 and TRBJ1-6, with 10 bases matching TRBD1. The CDR3 loop spans 15 amino acids. Germline lookup yields CDR1 KGHSH and CDR2 LQKENI. V shed 5 bases and J 8 bases; nucleotides not matched to a gene: 6. The CDR3, as DNA: TGTGCCAGCTCATCCGGGACAGGGGCTTATTCACCCCTCCACTTT. It yields the protein CASSSGTGAYSPLHF.

The rearrangement uses TRBV11-2 and TRBJ2-7; 8 bases fit TRBD1. Germline CDR1 reads SGHAT; CDR2 reads FQNNGV. Germline trimming cut 3 bases from V and 4 bases from J; bases unmatched to any gene: 5. The CDR3 is made up of 14 amino acids. CDR3 in amino acids: CASSFGQGGYEQYV. As DNA, the CDR3 is TGTGCCAGCAGCTTCGGACAGGGTGGGTACGAGCAGTACGTC.

The chain joins TRBV10-3 to TRBJ1-5; the D gene is possibly TRBD1 (5 bases). CDR1 is ENHRY, CDR2 SYGVKD, per germline. This CDR3 is built from 15 residues. V was clipped by 7 bases and J by 4 bases, with 17 bases between them. CDR3 in amino acids: CAIKGEGMGNQPQHF. CDR3 DNA sequence: TGTGCCATCAAAGGGGAGGGGATGGGAAATCAGCCCCAGCATTTT.

The chain is built from TRBV6-5 and TRBJ2-3, with D perhaps matching TRBD1 (5 bases). Per germline, CDR1 MNHEY and CDR2 SVGAGI. V lost 7 bases and J lost 0, with 14 bases in between. The CDR3 extends over 15 amino acids. The CDR3 sequence: CASNLQAGSTDTQYF. The CDR3 DNA sequence: TGTGCCAGCAATCTACAGGCTGGGAGCACAGATACGCAGTATTTT.